A selection of T cell receptor beta chains follows, all from one sample in a study of beta chain features in type 1 diabetes. Repertoires were generated with immunoSEQ multiplex PCR, while TCRdb's copy carries only in-frame clones and drops some. Of hundreds of thousands of clones in the sample, 7% to 10% are singletons; the top ten hold about 1%. Sequenced input: central memory CD4+ T cells from blood. Receptors originate from a man between 25 and 39 years old with type 1 diabetes. Both conserved end residues are part of each CDR3. Fields, in order: J gene, D gene, clone size, V gene, CDR3 DNA, CDR3 protein. A D gene is named only where the DNA matches it firmly. A clone size is listed for some rows: how often the clone was seen (once, few, many), or a class if it is expanded.

J: TRBJ2-7; D: TRBD1; size: few; V: TRBV5-6; DNA: TGTGCCAGCAGCTTGTACACCGGACAGGGGACCGAGCAGTACTTC; CDR3: CASSLYTGQGTEQYF
J: TRBJ1-4; D: TRBD1; size: few; V: TRBV6-5; DNA: TGTGCCAGCAGTGGGATTACAGGGGATGAAAAACTGTTTTTT; CDR3: CASSGITGDEKLFF
J: TRBJ1-2; D: NA; size: NA; V: TRBV5-6; DNA: TGTGCCAGCAGCTTGGTAGGAGGGAGTGGCTACACCTTC; CDR3: CASSLVGGSGYTF
J: TRBJ2-7; D: NA; size: NA; V: TRBV7-2; DNA: TGTGCCAGCAGCTTAGGCCACGAGGGGTCGGGGCAGTACTTC; CDR3: CASSLGHEGSGQYF
J: TRBJ1-4; D: TRBD1; size: few; V: TRBV10-3; DNA: TGTGCCATCAGTGATGACAGGGCAATTAATGAAAAACTGTTTTTT; CDR3: CAISDDRAINEKLFF
J: TRBJ1-6; D: NA; size: NA; V: TRBV11-2; DNA: TGTGCCAGCAGCTTCCCCGGGGTAGGGTCACCCCTCCACTTT; CDR3: CASSFPGVGSPLHF
J: TRBJ2-3; D: NA; size: NA; V: TRBV6-6; DNA: TGTGCCAGCAAGGCGGGGGCTAGCACAGATACGCAGTATTTT; CDR3: CASKAGASTDTQYF
J: TRBJ2-5; D: TRBD2; size: NA; V: TRBV2; DNA: TGTGCCAGCAGTGAAGCGGATGGGGGGGGAGAGACCCAGTACTTC; CDR3: CASSEADGGGETQYF
J: TRBJ2-7; D: TRBD1; size: NA; V: TRBV29-1; DNA: TGCAGCGTCACCGGGACAGGGCCCTACGAGCAGTACTTC; CDR3: CSVTGTGPYEQYF
J: TRBJ1-2; D: TRBD1; size: NA; V: TRBV7-2; DNA: TGCGCCAGCAGCCAAGATGACAGGGACAATGGCTACACCTTC; CDR3: CASSQDDRDNGYTF
J: TRBJ2-1; D: NA; size: many; V: TRBV21-1; DNA: TGTGCCAGCAGCAGCCGGTGGTTCAGTCGTTACAATGAGCAGTTCTTC; CDR3: CASSSRWFSRYNEQFF
J: TRBJ1-1; D: NA; size: NA; V: TRBV5-6; DNA: TGTGCCAGCAGCTTGGGTGGGGTTAACGCTGAAGCTTTCTTT; CDR3: CASSLGGVNAEAFF
J: TRBJ1-2; D: TRBD1; size: NA; V: TRBV7-2; DNA: TGTGCCAGCAGCTTAGATGGGACAGGGTGTACCTTC; CDR3: CASSLDGTGCTF
J: TRBJ2-6; D: NA; size: many; V: TRBV21-1; DNA: TGTGCCAGCAGCTTAAGCGTATGGGGACAGAGCTCTGGGGCCAACGTCCTGACTTTC; CDR3: CASSLSVWGQSSGANVLTF
J: TRBJ2-7; D: TRBD1; size: NA; V: TRBV25-1; DNA: TGTGCCAGCAGCCCCGGGACAGACTACGAGCAGTACTTC; CDR3: CASSPGTDYEQYF
J: TRBJ1-1; D: NA; size: NA; V: TRBV29-1; DNA: TGCAGCGTTTTACAGAGGGGGACTGAAGCTTTCTTT; CDR3: CSVLQRGTEAFF
J: TRBJ2-5; D: NA; size: NA; V: TRBV5-6; DNA: TGTGCCAGCAGCTTGGCCAACGGCAGGGGGACCCAGTACTTC; CDR3: CASSLANGRGTQYF
J: TRBJ2-6; D: NA; size: many; V: TRBV7-9; DNA: TGTGCCAGCAGCTTATTGAGGGGTCCCCTCAGCTCTGGGGCCAACGTCCTGACTTTC; CDR3: CASSLLRGPLSSGANVLTF
J: TRBJ2-3; D: TRBD1; size: NA; V: TRBV28; DNA: TGTGCCAGCAGACAGGGGAAGGCAGATACGCAGTATTTT; CDR3: CASRQGKADTQYF
J: TRBJ2-5; D: TRBD2; size: few; V: TRBV6-6; DNA: TGTGCCAGCAGTTACTCACTAGCGGGGCCGGAGACCCAGTACTTC; CDR3: CASSYSLAGPETQYF
J: TRBJ2-7; D: NA; size: NA; V: TRBV5-1; DNA: TGCGCCAGCAGCTTGCGCCCGCACGAGCAGTACTTC; CDR3: CASSLRPHEQYF
J: TRBJ2-1; D: NA; size: NA; V: TRBV6-6; DNA: TGTGCCAGCAGTTATATAGGGAGAAGTCCAAATGAGCAGTTCTTC; CDR3: CASSYIGRSPNEQFF
J: TRBJ2-1; D: TRBD1; size: few; V: TRBV4-3; DNA: TGCGCCAGCAGCCAAGATATGGGACAGCCTCTGCAGTTCTTC; CDR3: CASSQDMGQPLQFF
J: TRBJ2-1; D: NA; size: NA; V: TRBV7-2; DNA: TGTGCCAGCAGCCCCCCCGCGGGCTACAATGAGCAGTTCTTC; CDR3: CASSPPAGYNEQFF
J: TRBJ2-1; D: NA; size: many; V: TRBV30; DNA: TGTGCCTGGAGCCAAAATGGGGGGAATGAGCAGTTCTTC; CDR3: CAWSQNGGNEQFF
J: TRBJ2-7; D: TRBD1; size: NA; V: TRBV15; DNA: TGTGCCACCAGCAGAGTCTGGGGACAGGCACTCACCTACGAGCAGTACTTC; CDR3: CATSRVWGQALTYEQYF
J: TRBJ1-1; D: NA; size: few; V: TRBV27; DNA: TGTGCCAGCAGCCCAAGGTGGAACACTGAAGCTTTCTTT; CDR3: CASSPRWNTEAFF
J: TRBJ2-4; D: NA; size: few; V: TRBV7-2; DNA: TGTGCCAGCAGCTTTGGCCCTGGGAGGAACATTCAGTACTTC; CDR3: CASSFGPGRNIQYF
J: TRBJ2-3; D: TRBD2; size: few; V: TRBV5-1; DNA: TGCGCCAGCAGCTTGGCCCCGGGGGGGAACACAGATACGCAGTATTTT; CDR3: CASSLAPGGNTDTQYF
J: TRBJ1-2; D: TRBD1; size: few; V: TRBV30; DNA: TGTGCCTGGAGTCTGGGACAGGGGATTAACTATGGCTACACCTTC; CDR3: CAWSLGQGINYGYTF
J: TRBJ1-4; D: NA; size: few; V: TRBV29-1; DNA: TGCAGCGCCGGGCCGGCTGAAAAACTGTTTTTT; CDR3: CSAGPAEKLFF
J: TRBJ2-7; D: NA; size: few; V: TRBV6-1; DNA: TGTGCCAGCAGTGACGGGGTAGCACGGGAGCAGTACTTC; CDR3: CASSDGVAREQYF
J: TRBJ1-2; D: NA; size: NA; V: TRBV4-3; DNA: TGCGCCAGCAGCCAAGATACGCCGGGCCCGACGAACTATGGCTACACCTTC; CDR3: CASSQDTPGPTNYGYTF
J: TRBJ2-5; D: NA; size: NA; V: TRBV29-1; DNA: TGCAGCGGAGCCGGGGAAGAAGAGACCCAGTACTTC; CDR3: CSGAGEEETQYF